The 2 T cell receptor beta chains given below trace back to one sample, sequenced in a study of blood T cell repertoires in COVID-19. The data were produced by immunoSEQ multiplex PCR, yet TCRdb's version contains in-frame clones alone and is incomplete. The profile shows about 140,000 clones, roughly 84% of them singletons. The material sequenced was peripheral blood. These receptors all come from a human donor in a cohort sampled during active COVID-19.

The chain carries TRBV10-3 and TRBJ2-1, with 10 bases that match TRBD2. The ends lost 10 bases at V and 4 bases at J; junction bases unmatched: 10. There are 15 residues in the CDR3. CDR1 ENHRY and CDR2 SYGVKD come from the germline V gene. CDR3 nucleotide sequence: TGTGCCACCTCCCCGCTAGCGGGGGAATACAATGAGCAGTTCTTC. Amino acids: CATSPLAGEYNEQFF.

The chain employs TRBV6-1 and TRBJ1-5; 11 bases map to TRBD1. CDR1 and CDR2 (germline): MNHNS, SASEGT. After removal of 4 bases from V and 2 bases from J, the junction contained 7 bases not matched to a gene. This CDR3 region has 17 residues. The CDR3 spells CASSGTGGLYGNQPQHF. The CDR3 nucleotides read TGTGCCAGCAGTGGGACAGGGGGCCTATATGGCAATCAGCCCCAGCATTTT.